This T cell receptor (beta chain) was retrieved from a study of shared clonotypes between healthy human individuals (TCRdb year 2020). A note on the overall study: A couple of women and a few men aged 18 to 49 years were included in the cohort. Between about 0.94 and 8.9 billion PBMCs per donor were obtained by leukapheresis. To estimate repertoire size and how much clonotype sharing occurs between individuals, the study deeply sequenced the blood TCR repertoires of five or six healthy adults. Different laboratories and diverse techniques were used to prepare libraries and sequence TCR repertoires, to increase sequencing depth and limit assay-specific biases. What the work shows at the level of the full study, not this receptor alone: The small number of donors limited the genetic and exposure-history diversity represented. Sampling was restricted to blood, and TCR repertoires in tissue are likely to differ from TCR repertoires in blood. Based on pairwise subsampling, the degree of clonotype sharing among donors was expected to be affected by sequencing depth.

The CDR3 contains 13 residues, cysteine and phenylalanine counted. Only the CDR3 portion is preserved as DNA: 39 bases, with reading frame beginning at the first base. The germline V gene (reference sequence) supplies CDR1 SGHNT and CDR2 YYREEE. On this clone itself: Its antigen remains undetermined. Compared with germline, one end of the junction differs, possibly owing to a read error. The same CDR3 can be traced to other DNA sequences in this sample.

The donors were healthy, HIV-negative adults who had no recently reported acute infections or vaccinations. Only Caucasian adults living in Nashville, Tennessee, USA were represented among the donors. For unsorted samples, 80 million to 100 million PBMCs were counted, and genomic DNA was extracted using the QIAamp DNA Blood Mini kit. Blood was obtained by leukapheresis, after which PBMCs were separated by Ficoll-Histopaque density gradient centrifugation and cryopreserved in liquid nitrogen vapor phase. Using the deep immunoSEQ assay, multiplex PCR amplified TCR CDR3 regions from genomic DNA. Genomic DNA extracted from each cell subset was distributed evenly over all wells of several immunoSEQ 96-well plates, and each plate served as one replicate. For unsorted PBMC, about 270 ng of genomic DNA, equivalent to approximately 30,000 T cell genomes, went into each replicate PCR. Unsorted PBMC genomic DNA was sequenced across ten immunoSEQ deep assay plates. The purified libraries were quantified using a Qubit 3.0 fluorometer, sized with a Bioanalyzer 2100, and then quantified again using the KAPA Library Quantification kit. Every immunoSEQ 96-well plate was sequenced on a dedicated single-read 150-cycle Illumina NextSeq 550 flow cell. Regarding the original processing steps: Because the immunoSEQ output included only junctional sequences and no quality scores, the filtering could not be the same as the filtering used for full-length reads. Sequences were annotated with PyIR, a Python wrapper for IgBLAST v1.9, using IMGT germline references to assign V/J genes and CDR3. Reads with weak V/J assignments (E-value above 1e-6), missing CDR3, stop codons, out-of-frame junctions, or ambiguous translated residues were removed. V3J clonotypes were defined as sequences sharing the same inferred V gene, J gene, and CDR3 amino acid sequence. Percentage overlap between repertoires was computed as shared unique clonotypes divided by the size of the smaller repertoire. Three approaches were used to assess repertoire richness: RTK rarefaction, the Chao1 estimator, and Recon v2.1 estimates of unobserved clonotypes. Sourced from immuneACCESS, this table was stored by TCRdb with only in-frame sequences that have V and J called. A share of the clones is absent; for the studies checked, an unresolved V gene accounts for under half, and the remainder has no known explanation. That table gives V, J and clone size, and the DNA gave D and trimming. The sample has around 440,000 clones on record, approximately 80% of them singletons. Around 12% of the sample lies in the top ten.

Specimen: PBMCs. The TCR was taken from a woman between 35 and 50 years old in good health. Some clones in this sample may be carry-over from other donors' samples. The sequence links TRBV5-4 to TRBJ1-1; no D segment can be confidently identified. The DNA is TGTGCCAGCAGCTTTTCGGATAACACCGAAGCTTTCTTT. Its protein reads: CASSFSDNTEAFF.